These T cell receptor beta chains were read from a single sample in a study of technical replicates of blood from several donors. Clones were sequenced by immunoSEQ multiplex PCR, and TCRdb holds only the in-frame ones, with some missing. This table holds about 93,000 clones, 95% found once. Sequenced material: T cells isolated from PBMCs. These receptors were obtained from a human donor in good health. Both conserved end residues are part of each CDR3. A D gene is named only where the DNA matches it firmly. Size is omitted from some rows. Given values are once, few, many or a class for expanded clones.

d_call j_call clone_size cdr3_length v_call cdr3_aa cdr3_nt
NA TRBJ1-2 NA 13 TRBV30 CAWSSTGFGGYTF TGTGCCTGGAGTAGTACAGGGTTCGGTGGCTACACCTTC
NA TRBJ2-7 NA 15 TRBV13 CASSLTYWGDYEQYF TGTGCCAGCAGCTTAACATACTGGGGAGACTACGAGCAGTACTTC
TRBD2 TRBJ2-3 NA 13 TRBV6-6 CASGAGERHTQYF TGTGCCAGCGGGGCGGGAGAAAGGCATACGCAGTATTTT
NA TRBJ2-2 NA 16 TRBV28 CASSRVDQQNTGELFF TGTGCCAGCAGCCGGGTAGACCAGCAAAACACCGGGGAGCTGTTTTTT
TRBD1 TRBJ2-7 once 15 TRBV27 CASSLQFTGAYEQYF TGTGCCAGCAGTTTACAATTTACAGGGGCCTACGAGCAGTACTTC
TRBD1 TRBJ1-5 NA 14 TRBV27 CASSFQGANQPQHF TGTGCCAGCAGTTTCCAGGGGGCGAATCAGCCCCAGCATTTT
NA TRBJ1-2 NA 15 TRBV27 CASSSARTFNYGYTF TGTGCCAGCAGTTCCGCGCGGACATTTAACTATGGCTACACCTTC
TRBD1 TRBJ1-2 NA 13 TRBV7-9 CASSRTGTYGYTF TGTGCCAGCAGCCGGACAGGGACTTATGGCTACACCTTC
NA TRBJ1-2 NA 13 TRBV28 CASDDPGGYGYTF TGTGCCAGCGACGATCCGGGGGGGTATGGCTACACCTTC
TRBD2 TRBJ2-7 once 14 TRBV7-2 CASSSSSGSYEQYF TGTGCCAGCAGCTCCTCTAGCGGCTCCTACGAGCAGTACTTC
TRBD2 TRBJ2-5 NA 18 TRBV7-9 CASSPQLILAGGGETQYF TGTGCCAGCAGCCCCCAACTTATACTAGCGGGAGGAGGGGAGACCCAGTACTTC
TRBD1 TRBJ1-5 few 14 TRBV29-1 CSVPGQGAGQPQHF TGCAGCGTGCCGGGACAGGGGGCAGGTCAGCCCCAGCATTTT
NA TRBJ1-4 NA 15 TRBV28 CASSSGSAEVEKLFF TGTGCCAGCAGTTCCGGGTCGGCGGAGGTGGAAAAACTGTTTTTT
NA TRBJ1-2 NA 13 TRBV5-5 CASSLVFRDDYTF TGTGCCAGCAGCTTGGTTTTTCGAGATGACTACACCTTC
TRBD2 TRBJ2-3 once 19 TRBV19 CASKGTSGRAVLPTDTQYF TGTGCCAGTAAGGGGACTAGCGGGAGGGCCGTACTCCCCACAGATACGCAGTATTTT
TRBD2 TRBJ2-3 NA 14 TRBV6-5 CASSTGLAADTQYF TGTGCCAGCAGTACGGGACTAGCAGCAGATACGCAGTATTTT
TRBD2 TRBJ2-1 NA 17 TRBV5-1 CASSLAGWASGDNEQFF TGCGCCAGCAGCTTGGCAGGGTGGGCTAGCGGGGACAATGAGCAGTTCTTC
NA TRBJ2-7 NA 14 TRBV29-1 CSVMVGRVGNEQYF TGCAGCGTAATGGTGGGCAGGGTTGGGAACGAGCAGTACTTC
TRBD1 TRBJ2-5 NA 15 TRBV29-1 CSVERQGAVQETQYF TGCAGCGTTGAGAGGCAGGGGGCAGTCCAAGAGACCCAGTACTTC
TRBD2 TRBJ2-1 NA 17 TRBV2 CASSERGPSGSYNEQFF TGTGCCAGCAGTGAAAGGGGCCCTAGCGGATCCTACAATGAGCAGTTCTTC
NA TRBJ2-1 NA 13 TRBV2 CASSADRYNEQFF TGTGCCAGCAGCGCTGACAGATACAATGAGCAGTTCTTC
NA TRBJ1-6 NA 13 TRBV7-9 CASSQGQLSPLHF TGTGCCAGCAGCCAAGGACAGCTTTCACCCCTCCACTTT
TRBD1 TRBJ1-1 NA 11 TRBV27 CASSSTGAAFF TGTGCCAGCAGTTCAACAGGGGCAGCTTTCTTT
NA TRBJ1-1 NA 15 TRBV7-9 CASSLGSSMNTEAFF TGTGCCAGCAGCCTCGGGAGTTCCATGAACACTGAAGCTTTCTTT
NA TRBJ1-5 NA 13 TRBV6-5 CATQGRGNQPQHF TGTGCCACACAGGGAAGGGGCAATCAGCCCCAGCATTTT
TRBD1 TRBJ1-3 NA 19 TRBV11-3 CASSSPFFNGDSLVDTIYF TGTGCCAGCAGCTCCCCCTTTTTTAACGGGGACAGCCTGGTCGACACCATATATTTT
TRBD1 TRBJ2-3 NA 14 TRBV30 CAWVTGGPADTQYF TGTGCCTGGGTAACAGGGGGCCCCGCAGATACGCAGTATTTT
TRBD2 TRBJ2-1 NA 12 TRBV27 CASRAGGGEQFF TGTGCCAGCAGAGCGGGAGGGGGTGAGCAGTTCTTC
TRBD2 TRBJ2-7 once 16 TRBV5-1 CASSRELAGGPYEQYF TGCGCCAGCAGCCGCGAACTAGCGGGGGGCCCCTACGAGCAGTACTTC
NA TRBJ1-2 NA 15 TRBV21-1 CASSGGGPALYGYTF TGTGCCAGCAGCGGGGGGGGACCTGCCCTCTATGGCTACACCTTC
NA TRBJ2-7 NA 16 TRBV19 CASSPRLAGLSYEQYF TGTGCCAGTAGTCCCCGTCTTGCGGGACTTTCCTACGAGCAGTACTTC
NA TRBJ2-3 NA 14 TRBV6-1 CASRPSSGTDTQYF TGTGCCAGCAGGCCCTCTAGCGGCACAGATACGCAGTATTTT
TRBD2 TRBJ2-1 NA 18 TRBV5-6 CASSFSLAGASSYNEQFF TGTGCCAGCAGCTTTTCGCTAGCGGGGGCGAGCTCCTACAATGAGCAGTTCTTC
NA TRBJ1-2 NA 13 TRBV6-1 CASSLDSTYGYTF TGTGCCAGCAGTTTAGACAGTACGTATGGCTACACCTTC
TRBD2 TRBJ2-1 NA 15 TRBV9 CASSVGAGGSDEQFF TGTGCCAGCAGCGTAGGGGCGGGAGGGTCGGATGAGCAGTTCTTC
NA TRBJ2-3 NA 14 TRBV11-3 CASSSPELENTQYF TGTGCCAGCAGCTCTCCAGAGCTAGAGAATACGCAGTATTTT
NA TRBJ2-3 NA 14 TRBV5-1 CASSAFQGTNTQYF TGCGCCAGCAGCGCCTTTCAGGGCACGAATACGCAGTATTTT
NA TRBJ2-5 NA 12 TRBV2 CASSVGGQTQYF TGTGCCAGCAGTGTCGGGGGACAGACCCAGTACTTC
TRBD2 TRBJ2-7 NA 18 TRBV5-1 CASSLGASGMRTTYEQYF TGCGCCAGCAGCTTGGGGGCTAGCGGGATGAGAACGACCTACGAGCAGTACTTC
NA TRBJ2-3 NA 14 TRBV28 CASSPGTLTDTQYF TGTGCCAGCAGCCCCGGGACTCTAACAGATACGCAGTATTTT
TRBD1 TRBJ1-5 NA 14 TRBV6-5 CASSYTGDNQPQHF TGTGCCAGCAGTTACACAGGGGACAATCAGCCCCAGCATTTT
TRBD1 TRBJ1-2 NA 13 TRBV29-1 CSVPTTDRAGYTF TGCAGCGTCCCGACGACAGACAGGGCTGGCTACACCTTC
NA TRBJ2-5 few 12 TRBV6-5 CASSLSQETQYF TGTGCCAGCAGCCTATCGCAAGAGACCCAGTACTTC
TRBD2 TRBJ2-5 NA 14 TRBV5-1 CASRLGLAEETQYF TGCGCCAGCAGGTTGGGGCTAGCGGAAGAGACCCAGTACTTC
TRBD2 TRBJ2-7 NA 16 TRBV29-1 CSVELAGAGDYYEQYF TGCAGCGTTGAACTAGCGGGGGCTGGGGATTACTACGAGCAGTACTTC